This TCR beta chain was retrieved from a study of PD-1 blockade in classical Hodgkin lymphoma. Sequencing was performed with immunoSEQ multiplex PCR; in TCRdb, only in-frame clones are kept and a portion is missing. The sample contains around 25,000 clones, about 82% of which appear only once. Every patient experienced relapse after autologous stem cell transplantation, and brentuximab vedotin exposure varied. The germline V gene encodes CDR1 MNHEY and CDR2 SMNVEV (reference sequence). CDR3 length equals 13 residues. V was clipped by 2 bases and J by 2 bases, with 6 bases between them. The sequence was collected from a human donor with classical Hodgkin lymphoma. Sequencing used peripheral blood mononuclear cells (PBMCs), obtained before the second cycle of nivolumab. The chain uses TRBV27 and TRBJ1-1; D is ambiguous. CDR3 coding DNA: TGTGCCAGCAGTTTAGTCAGAAACACTGAAGCTTTCTTT. Translated: CASSLVRNTEAFF.